A single sample gave rise to the 20 T cell receptor beta chains below, sequenced in a study of cytomegalovirus exposure and HLA in healthy donors. The PCR employed 60 Vbeta primers together with 13 Jbeta primers. TCRdb's table, derived via immunoSEQ multiplex PCR, lists solely in-frame clones and lacks some. The data contain around 160,000 clones, over 70% of them seen just once; the ten biggest clones take up 7% to 8.5%. Sequenced: PBMCs. Receptors were obtained from a male donor in good health and CMV-seropositive.

The chain couples TRBV2 to TRBJ2-3; 13 bases match TRBD2. Per germline, CDR1 SNHLY and CDR2 FYNNEI. With 8 bases clipped from V and 2 bases from J, the junction kept 13 bases outside the gene matches. The CDR3 spans 18 residues. CDR3 sequence: CASGWELAGGPTTDTQYF. CDR3 nucleotides: TGTGCCAGCGGATGGGAACTAGCGGGGGGGCCCACCACAGATACGCAGTATTTT.

Of note for this clone: An end of the junction differs from the germline gene, which may be a read error. This chain connects TRBV7-9 to TRBJ2-4; D not resolved. The CDR3 extends over 12 amino acids. The germline CDR1 and CDR2 sequences are SEHNR and FQNEAQ (reference sequence). CDR3 sequence reads: CSSSLFRNIQYF. DNA for the CDR3: TGTTCCAGCAGCTTATTCCGGAACATTCAGTACTTC. Together with reference TRBV7-9 and TRBJ2-4, the CDR3 gives the full variable domain: DTGVSQNPRHKITKRGQNVTFRCDPISEHNRLYWYRQTLGQGPEFLTYFQNEAQLEKSRLLSDRFSAERPKGSFSTLEIQRTEQGDSAMYLCSSSLFRNIQYFGAGTRLSVL.

The chain carries TRBV4-1 and TRBJ2-2, with D maybe TRBD2 (6 bases). Trimming took 1 base from V and 4 from J, leaving 13 bases between them. Germline-derived CDR1 and CDR2 are MGHRA and YSYEKL. CDR3 length equals 16 residues. CDR3 in amino acids: CASSQGPAGSTGELFF. As DNA, the CDR3 is TGCGCCAGCAGCCAAGGGCCTGCGGGGAGCACCGGGGAGCTGTTTTTT.

This clone was detected a few times. The rearrangement uses TRBV6-6 and TRBJ1-3; TRBD1 matches 10 bases. Germline CDR1 MNHNY, CDR2 SVGAGI (reference sequence). The CDR3 is made up of 15 amino acids. Unmatched junction bases numbered 7, after V lost 4 bases and J lost 7 bases. CDR3 DNA sequence: TGTGCCAGCAGTTGGGGACAGGGGTCGGAGAACACCATATATTTT. It encodes CASSWGQGSENTIYF.

The V gene is TRBV5-8, the J gene TRBJ1-2, with unresolved D. V shed 1 base and J shed 4 bases, with 8 bases lying between them. Germline V gives CDR1 SGHTS, CDR2 YDEGEE. This CDR3 comprises 13 residues. The CDR3 reads CASSLTVGYGYTF. DNA for the CDR3: TGTGCCAGCAGCTTGACTGTTGGCTATGGCTACACCTTC.

To note about this clone: The sample contains more than one DNA sequence encoding this CDR3. The CDR3: CASAGFQPQHF. CDR3 DNA: TGTGCCAGCGCAGGTTTTCAGCCCCAGCATTTT. The chain couples TRBV6-1 to TRBJ1-5, with D hard to call. From germline, CDR1 is MNHNS and CDR2 SASEGT. The ends were cut back, 8 bases at V and 6 bases at J, with 8 bases in the middle. The CDR3 totals 11 residues.

The genes are TRBV19 and TRBJ2-3, with D perhaps TRBD1 (5 bases). V was clipped by 4 bases and J by 4 bases, with 15 bases between them. CDR3 length: 15 residues. Germline V gene lookup returns CDR1 LNHDA and CDR2 SQIVND (reference sequence). The CDR3 DNA is TGTGCCAGTAGTACCCCTCGGTTGGGGCCAGATACGCAGTATTTT. It codes for CASSTPRLGPDTQYF.

The chain recombines TRBV27 with TRBJ2-1, with D perhaps TRBD2 (7 bases). The CDR3 has 16 residues. V lost 2 bases to trimming and J lost 8 bases, with 19 bases between them. Per germline, CDR1 MNHEY and CDR2 SMNVEV (reference sequence). The CDR3 DNA follows: TGTGCCAGCAGTTTACGACCCTTGGGCGGGGGCGATGAGCAGTTCTTC. As protein: CASSLRPLGGGDEQFF.

This clone was seen more than once but under ten times. This chain joins TRBV2 and TRBJ1-4, with TRBD1 matching over 10 bases. Looked up from germline, CDR1 is SNHLY and CDR2 is FYNNEI. CDR3 size: 15 residues. V gave up 6 bases and J gave up 8 bases; unmatched junction bases: 9. The CDR3 DNA reads as TGTGCCAGCAGATTCACCGACAGGGGGCGAGAAAAACTGTTTTTT. This encodes CASRFTDRGREKLFF.

The chain employs TRBV19 and TRBJ2-7, with TRBD2 matching 8 bases. The CDR3 is 16 residues long. Germline assignment: CDR1 LNHDA and CDR2 SQIVND (reference sequence). Trimming at V came to 5 bases and at J to 6 bases, leaving 15 bases not matched to a gene. The CDR3 sequence is CASSAGTSLLSGEQYF. As DNA, the CDR3 is TGTGCCAGTAGTGCCGGGACTAGTCTCCTCTCGGGCGAGCAGTACTTC.

This rearrangement joins TRBV2 to TRBJ2-1, with a possible D match to TRBD2 (5 bases). V was cut by 6 bases and J by 10 bases, with 10 bases left in between. The V gene's germline CDR1 is SNHLY and CDR2 FYNNEI. The CDR3 runs 11 residues. The CDR3 DNA reads TGTGCCAGCAGGGAGGCCGGGGAGCAGTTCTTC. It yields the protein CASREAGEQFF.

This clone was detected only a few times. The chain combines TRBV6-4 with TRBJ1-1; 10 nucleotides match TRBD1. The V and J ends lost 10 bases and 7 bases, in that order; junction bases with no gene match: 6. Germline CDR1 MRHNA, CDR2 SNTAGT. This CDR3 spans 12 amino acids. CDR3 sequence reads: CAIGTGDDEAFF. CDR3 sequence (DNA): TGTGCCATCGGGACAGGGGACGATGAAGCTTTCTTT.

The CDR3 DNA reads as TGTGCCAGCAGTGACCCTACAGATACGCAGTATTTT. The encoded protein is CASSDPTDTQYF. V and J are TRBV2 and TRBJ2-3; D unresolved. CDR3 length equals 12 residues. V shed 3 bases and J shed 3 bases, with 4 bases lying between them. The V gene's germline CDR1 is SNHLY and CDR2 FYNNEI.

The chain joins TRBV4-3 to TRBJ2-7; 10 bases match TRBD1. Germline V lookup: CDR1 LGHNA, CDR2 YSLEER. V was pared by 4 bases and J by 2 bases, with 5 bases of the junction left unmatched. The length of the CDR3 is 15 residues. Here the CDR3 DNA reads TGCGCCAGCAGCCCTTCAGGACAGGGGGCCTACGAGCAGTACTTC. Amino acid sequence: CASSPSGQGAYEQYF.

The CDR3 bases are TGTGCCAGCAGCTTAAACGCCGGCGGTGAAGCTTTCTTT. Translation: CASSLNAGGEAFF. J is TRBJ1-1 and V is TRBV7-3; unclear D gene. The CDR3 loop spans 13 amino acids. Germline assignment: CDR1 SGHTA and CDR2 FQGTGA. V gave up 1 base and J gave up 7 bases, with 10 bases separating them.

J is TRBJ2-2 and V is TRBV5-4; D might be TRBD1 (5 bases). Germline V gene data show CDR1 as SGHNT and CDR2 as YYREEE (reference sequence). V dropped 0 bases and J dropped 0 bases, with 6 bases sitting between them. The CDR3 runs 15 residues. The CDR3 nucleotides read TGTGCCAGCAGCTTGGGGACAACGAACACCGGGGAGCTGTTTTTT. Encoded protein: CASSLGTTNTGELFF.

The V gene is TRBV9, the J gene TRBJ2-7; 7 nucleotides line up with TRBD2. This CDR3 contains 15 residues. Trimming cost V 0 bases and J 1 base; bases outside gene matches: 4. CDR1 is SGDLS and CDR2 is YYNGEE in the germline V gene. CDR3 DNA sequence: TGTGCCAGCAGCGTAGGCAGCGGGGAATCCTACGAGCAGTACTTC. Protein product: CASSVGSGESYEQYF.

The V and J genes are TRBV4-1 and TRBJ2-5, with TRBD2 matching 13 bases. The V gene's germline CDR1 is MGHRA and CDR2 YSYEKL. There are 17 residues in the CDR3. V shed 1 base and J 9 bases; nucleotides not matched to a gene: 11. Here the CDR3 DNA reads TGCGCCAGCAGCCAAGCCCCGACTAGCGGGGGGCCCTGGTCCCAGTACTTC. This gives the protein CASSQAPTSGGPWSQYF.

This clone was recorded once. The chain carries TRBV2 and TRBJ2-5; D is perhaps TRBD2 (6 bases). In germline, CDR1 is SNHLY, CDR2 FYNNEI. The CDR3 covers 13 residues. Trimming stripped 6 bases from V and 2 bases from J, with 10 bases between. The CDR3 region is CASRGGGQETQYF. The CDR3 bases are TGTGCCAGCAGAGGTGGGGGGCAAGAGACCCAGTACTTC.

V and J are TRBV12-5 and TRBJ1-4, with 11 positions matching TRBD1. This CDR3 contains 17 residues. Germline values: CDR1 LGHNT, CDR2 FRNRAP. With V trimmed by 4 bases and J by 0 bases, 4 bases remained unmatched. CDR3 loop: CASGSPGQGATNEKLFF. CDR3 coding DNA: TGTGCTAGTGGTTCACCGGGACAGGGGGCAACTAATGAAAAACTGTTTTTT. The full variable domain, in which reference TRBV12-5 and TRBJ1-4 provide the parts outside the CDR3, is DARVTQTPRHKVTEMGQEVTMRCQPILGHNTVFWYRQTMMQGLELLAYFRNRAPLDDSGMPKDRFSAEMPDATLATLKIQPSEPRDSAVYFCASGSPGQGATNEKLFFGSGTQLSVL.